This T cell receptor beta chain was profiled in a study of T cells in women clearing cervical HPV infection. The wider study: Cases' blood sampling followed lesion detection by median approximately 150 days (90 to 200).

Germline loops: CDR1 LNHDA, CDR2 SQIVND (reference sequence). The CDR3 spans 18 residues. Profiled with immunoSEQ multiplex PCR; TCRdb holds only in-frame clones, not every one. The sample totals under 45,000 clones. As regards this clone: The read comes to an end 3 residues before the CDR3 does, leaving the germline J gene to fill in the end.

The chain is built from TRBV19 and TRBJ1-2, with D possibly matching TRBD1 (6 bases). The sample taken for sequencing was blood buffy coat. This clonotype was obtained from a woman between 18 and 70 years old with a cervical HPV16 infection that either progressed to CIN3+ or cleared (not recorded which). The CDR3: CASSTGTSGSWDTDTYTF. Partial CDR3 DNA: TGTGCCAGTAGTACCGGGACTAGCGGCTCGTGGGACACAGATACC.